This T cell receptor beta chain was found in a study of Ad26.COV2.S vaccination and SARS-CoV-2 variants. Study in general: The COV1001 Ad26.COV2.S trial arm included the donor. Once or twice, 56 days apart, Ad26.COV2.S was delivered intramuscularly.

Only in-frame clones appear in the TCRdb table, and some are missing; sequencing was by immunoSEQ multiplex PCR. The table includes over 400,000 clones, 90% detected once. The CDR3 runs to 13 residues. V was trimmed by 4 bases and J by 7 bases, leaving 11 bases between them. Germline lookup yields CDR1 SGDLS and CDR2 YYNGEE. Treatment meaning: some 20 received Ad26.COV2.S at low or high dose, single or two shots; five or six received placebo; per-sample allocation not given. Repertoires come from day 63 after the first vaccine or placebo injection. Study-wide findings and caveats: Reportedly, after vaccination the spike-specific CD8+ and CD4+ T cell responses displayed substantial breadth.

As regards this clone: Its antigen is undetermined.

The source was peripheral blood, collected in a trial of Ad26.COV2.S vaccine versus placebo. This receptor was identified in a person aged 18-60 years who received the Ad26.COV2.S COVID-19 vaccine or a placebo. V and J are TRBV9 and TRBJ2-2; D is uncertain. The CDR3 coding sequence is TGTGCCAGCAGCCCCCGTGTAAGCGGGGAGCTGTTTTTT. It specifies CASSPRVSGELFF.